These 8 T cell receptor beta chains came from one sample sequenced in a study of PD-L1 blockade in urothelial cancer. The time point was: pretreatment peripheral blood. Profiled with immunoSEQ multiplex PCR; TCRdb holds only in-frame clones, not every one. The table has 98,000 or so clones, roughly 90% seen once. The sequenced sample was PBMCs, obtained around atezolizumab (anti-PD-L1) treatment. The source of these receptors is a man between 60 and 70 years old with urothelial cancer.

V is TRBV19 and J is TRBJ1-5; a possible D gene is TRBD1 (6 bases). CDR3 length: 14 residues. V shed 7 bases and J shed 1 base, with 11 bases lying between them. From germline, CDR1 is LNHDA and CDR2 SQIVND (reference sequence). The CDR3 spells CASTGVGSNQPQHF. In nucleotides, the CDR3 is TGTGCCAGTACAGGGGTAGGCAGCAATCAGCCCCAGCATTTT.

The chain is built from TRBV7-9 and TRBJ2-7; 10 bases are a match to TRBD1. The CDR3 is 14 amino acids. Germline V gives CDR1 SEHNR, CDR2 FQNEAQ (reference sequence). V shed 4 bases and J 5 bases; nucleotides not matched to a gene: 5. This CDR3 reads CASSWGQGPHEQYF. CDR3 sequence (DNA): TGTGCCAGCAGCTGGGGACAGGGGCCGCACGAGCAGTACTTC. The full variable domain, in which reference TRBV7-9 and TRBJ2-7 provide the parts outside the CDR3, is DTGVSQNPRHKITKRGQNVTFRCDPISEHNRLYWYRQTLGQGPEFLTYFQNEAQLEKSRLLSDRFSAERPKGSFSTLEIQRTEQGDSAMYLCASSWGQGPHEQYFGPGTRLTVT.

The chain couples TRBV9 to TRBJ2-2, with TRBD2 identical over 9 bases. Germline CDR1 reads SGDLS; CDR2 reads YYNGEE. The CDR3 spans 17 residues. V shed 3 bases, J shed 2 bases, and the junction held 8 bases outside the gene matches. Here the CDR3 reads CASSDRSGGSNTGELFF. The CDR3 DNA reads as TGTGCCAGCAGCGACCGAAGCGGGGGGAGCAACACCGGGGAGCTGTTTTTT.

The chain is built from TRBV18 and TRBJ2-5; D not certain. V was trimmed by 3 bases and J by 5 bases, leaving 7 bases between them. The CDR3 spans 12 residues. Germline CDR1 reads KGHSH; CDR2 reads LQKENI. This CDR3 reads CASSPFGETQYF. The CDR3 DNA reads TGTGCCAGCTCACCTTTCGGTGAGACCCAGTACTTC.

This rearrangement joins TRBV28 to TRBJ2-1; D is perhaps TRBD2 (5 bases). The V gene's germline CDR1 is MDHEN and CDR2 SYDVKM. V shed 6 bases and J shed 15 bases, with 18 bases lying between them. The length of the CDR3 is 12 residues. CDR3 DNA sequence: TGTGCCAGCAGCTACGTTGCGGGCTCGGGGTTCTTC. This encodes CASSYVAGSGFF.

The rearrangement uses TRBV5-1 and TRBJ1-1; no firm D call. Trimming removed 0 bases at V and 5 bases at J, with 8 bases between. Looked up from germline, CDR1 is SGHRS and CDR2 is YFSETQ. This CDR3 is 13 amino acids long. CDR3 loop: CASSLVRRTEAFF. The CDR3 DNA follows: TGCGCCAGCAGCTTGGTACGGAGAACTGAAGCTTTCTTT.

V gene TRBV7-2 combines with J gene TRBJ2-2; 7 positions match TRBD1. This CDR3 region has 15 residues. CDR1 and CDR2 from the germline V gene are SGHTA and FQGNSA. J gave up 2 bases and V 4 bases, and 4 bases lay outside the gene matches. The CDR3 sequence is CASSWGQPNTGELFF. CDR3 DNA sequence: TGTGCCAGCAGCTGGGGACAGCCCAACACCGGGGAGCTGTTTTTT.

This rearrangement joins TRBV5-1 to TRBJ2-3; 13 nucleotides agree with TRBD2. This CDR3 has 16 residues. The ends lost 4 bases at V and 5 bases at J; junction bases unmatched: 7. Germline CDR1 is SGHRS and CDR2 is YFSETQ. CDR3 nucleotides: TGCGCCAGCAGCCACGGACTAGCGGGAGACGTAGATACGCAGTATTTT. Translation gives CASSHGLAGDVDTQYF. The full variable domain, rest sourced from reference TRBV5-1 and TRBJ2-3, is KAGVTQTPRYLIKTRGQQVTLSCSPISGHRSVSWYQQTPGQGLQFLFEYFSETQRNKGNFPGRFSGRQFSNSRSEMNVSTLELGDSALYLCASSHGLAGDVDTQYFGPGTRLTVL.